The 14 T cell receptor beta chains below all came from one sample that was sequenced in a study of patients and donors after allogeneic stem cell transplantation. MiXCR was run by TCRdb on the RT-PCR reads, yielding one entry per CDR3 protein. The table has more than 850,000 distinct CDR3 sequences, about a sixth seen once; the top ten hold roughly 6%. Sequencing used blood, either unsorted or a sorted T cell fraction (not recorded which). All receptors derive from a human donor who was either an allogeneic HSCT recipient or a stem cell or donor lymphocyte infusion donor (not recorded which). It is not recorded whose cells these are; they may come from a transplant donor.

The chain links TRBV9 to TRBJ2-7; D is perhaps TRBD1 or TRBD2 (5 bases each). Germline CDR1 SGDLS, CDR2 YYNGEE. V was cut by 4 bases and J by 5 bases, with 22 bases left in between. CDR3 length: 16 residues. The CDR3 here is CASSPPGQGVSHEQYF. CDR3 in DNA: TGTGCCAGCAGCCCCCCGGGCCAGGGAGTTTCCCACGAGCAGTACTTC.

This clonotype was counted a few times. The V gene is TRBV7-2, the J gene TRBJ2-5; TRBD2 is a possible D gene (5 bases). Looked up from germline, CDR1 is SGHTA and CDR2 is FQGNSA. The CDR3 contains 11 residues. V dropped 4 bases and J dropped 12 bases, with 12 bases sitting between them. The CDR3 nucleotides are TGTGCCAGCAGCTCCGGCGGGTTCAAGTACTTC. It encodes CASSSGGFKYF. Based on the CDR3 plus reference TRBV7-2 and TRBJ2-5, the full variable domain is GAGVSQSPSNKVTEKGKDVELRCDPISGHTALYWYRQSLGQGLEFLIYFQGNSAPDKSGLPSDRFSAERTGGSVSTLTIQRTQQEDSAVYLCASSSGGFKYFGPGTRLLVL.

The V call is TRBV3-1, the J call TRBJ1-2, with 10 bases matching TRBD1. V shed 4 bases, J shed 5 bases, and the junction held 10 bases outside the gene matches. This CDR3 contains 16 residues. Germline V gene sequence: CDR1 LGHDT, CDR2 YNNKEL (reference sequence). The CDR3 here is CASSPRQGARVYGYTF. As DNA, the CDR3 is TGTGCCAGCAGCCCCCGACAGGGGGCGAGGGTGTATGGCTACACCTTC.

The rearrangement uses TRBV5-1 and TRBJ2-7, with D tentatively TRBD1 (6 bases). Germline V lookup: CDR1 SGHRS, CDR2 YFSETQ. The length of the CDR3 is 15 residues. The V end was cut by 5 bases, the J end by 5 bases, with 20 bases between. CDR3 nucleotides: TGCGCCAGCAGGCCAGGTCCGGGTGGGGGCCACGAGCAGTACTTC. This translates into CASRPGPGGGHEQYF.

V usage is TRBV7-9 and J usage is TRBJ1-1; D gene unclear. Germline V gene data show CDR1 as SEHNR and CDR2 as FQNEAQ (reference sequence). This CDR3 is built from 15 residues. V lost 7 bases and J 0 bases, leaving 15 bases between the germline ends. As DNA, the CDR3 is TGTGCCAGCACTCCACGCGGGGTCGTGAACACTGAAGCTTTCTTT. This gives the protein CASTPRGVVNTEAFF.

In its sample, this clonotype was seen a few times. The chain links TRBV14 to TRBJ2-1; 8 bases agree with TRBD1. Germline V gene data show CDR1 as SGHDN and CDR2 as FVKESK. After removal of 4 bases from V and 8 bases from J, the junction contained 16 bases not matched to a gene. The CDR3 runs to 17 residues. In nucleotides, the CDR3 is TGTGCCAGCAGCCTCCTCCGGACAGGGATTATTGTTGATGAGCAGTTCTTC. It yields the protein CASSLLRTGIIVDEQFF.

This clonotype has more than one count but fewer than ten. The rearrangement joins TRBV4-2 to TRBJ1-5; D uncertain. The germline V gene encodes CDR1 LGHNA and CDR2 YNFKEQ. The CDR3 consists of 14 residues. The V gene lost 3 bases and the J gene lost 3 bases, with 9 bases spanning the gap. The CDR3 spells CASSQVLVNQPQHF. CDR3 nucleotide sequence: TGTGCCAGCAGCCAGGTTCTGGTCAATCAGCCCCAGCATTTT.

Only a few counts were recorded for this clonotype. The CDR3 protein is CASTPLAGGYHEQFF. The CDR3, as DNA: TGTGCCAGTACCCCCCTAGCGGGAGGGTACCATGAGCAGTTCTTC. The chain employs TRBV19 and TRBJ2-1; 12 positions match TRBD2. The V segment lost 7 bases and the J segment 8 bases; nucleotides outside the gene matches: 9. This CDR3 comprises 15 residues. CDR1 is LNHDA and CDR2 is SQIVND in the germline V gene (reference sequence).

This clonotype was found many times. The gene calls are TRBV12-3 or TRBV12-4 and TRBJ2-4, with D perhaps matching TRBD1 (5 bases). This CDR3 contains 15 residues. The V end lost 2 bases, the J end lost 0 bases, and 8 bases lay between the germline ends. The CDR3 loop reads CASSLMGLAKNIQYF. The DNA for the CDR3 is TGTGCCAGCAGTTTAATGGGGCTAGCCAAAAACATTCAGTACTTC.

The chain joins TRBV20-1 to TRBJ2-1; no clear D gene. CDR1 DFQATT and CDR2 SNEGSKA come from the germline V gene (reference sequence). The CDR3 runs to 17 residues. V lost 0 bases and J 3 bases, leaving 18 bases between the germline ends. Here the CDR3 reads CSARDRFRASSYNEQFF. In DNA form, the CDR3 reads TGCAGTGCTAGAGATCGGTTCCGGGCCTCAAGCTACAATGAGCAGTTCTTC.

The chain joins TRBV10-3 to TRBJ1-1; D perhaps matches TRBD1 (6 bases). The CDR3 is 14 amino acids. Germline CDR1 ENHRY, CDR2 SYGVKD. The germline V and J ends were trimmed by 6 bases and 1 base, with 12 bases remaining between them. In DNA form, the CDR3 reads TGTGCCATCAGCCCGAGGGGGGGGAACACTGAAGCTTTCTTT. Its translation: CAISPRGGNTEAFF.

The chain carries TRBV20-1 and TRBJ2-1; no firm D call. V was pared by 4 bases and J by 6 bases, with 10 bases between. The germline V gene has CDR1 DFQATT and CDR2 SNEGSKA (reference sequence). The CDR3 is 12 amino acids. The CDR3 DNA reads as TGCAGTGCTACTCTCACGACCAATGAGCAGTTCTTC. Translated: CSATLTTNEQFF.

The chain has TRBV20-1 and TRBJ2-2; D possibly corresponds to TRBD1 (6 bases). This CDR3 has 14 amino acids. Deletions cut 6 bases from V and 2 bases from J, with 13 bases between. Looked up from germline, CDR1 is DFQATT and CDR2 is SNEGSKA (reference sequence). The CDR3 reads CSATRTANTGELFF. CDR3 DNA sequence: TGCAGTGCGACCAGGACAGCTAACACCGGGGAGCTGTTTTTT.

CDR3 sequence reads: CASSIRPVQYGYTF. Written as DNA, the CDR3 is TGTGCCAGCAGCATACGACCCGTTCAATATGGCTACACCTTC. V is TRBV7-2 and J is TRBJ1-2; D is unclear. The CDR3 contains 14 residues. V was clipped by 5 bases and J by 5 bases, with 15 bases between them. Germline V CDR1 and CDR2: SGHTA, FQGNSA.